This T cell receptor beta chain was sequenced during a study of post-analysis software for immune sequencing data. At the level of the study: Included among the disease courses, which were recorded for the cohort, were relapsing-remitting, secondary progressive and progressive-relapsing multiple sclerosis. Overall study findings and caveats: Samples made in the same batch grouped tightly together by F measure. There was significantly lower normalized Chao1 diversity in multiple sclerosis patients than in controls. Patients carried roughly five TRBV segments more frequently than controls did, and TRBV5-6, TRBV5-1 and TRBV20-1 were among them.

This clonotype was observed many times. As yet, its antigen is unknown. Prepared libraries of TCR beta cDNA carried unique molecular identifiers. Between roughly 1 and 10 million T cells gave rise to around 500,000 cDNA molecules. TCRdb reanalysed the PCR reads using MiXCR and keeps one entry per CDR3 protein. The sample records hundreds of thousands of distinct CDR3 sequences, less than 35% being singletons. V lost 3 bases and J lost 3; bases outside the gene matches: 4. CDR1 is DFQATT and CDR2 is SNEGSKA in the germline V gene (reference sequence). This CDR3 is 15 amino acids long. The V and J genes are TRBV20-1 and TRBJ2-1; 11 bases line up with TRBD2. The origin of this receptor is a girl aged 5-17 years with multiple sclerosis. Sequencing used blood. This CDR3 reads CSASSTSGNYNEQFF. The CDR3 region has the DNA TGCAGTGCTAGTTCGACTAGCGGGAACTACAATGAGCAGTTCTTC.